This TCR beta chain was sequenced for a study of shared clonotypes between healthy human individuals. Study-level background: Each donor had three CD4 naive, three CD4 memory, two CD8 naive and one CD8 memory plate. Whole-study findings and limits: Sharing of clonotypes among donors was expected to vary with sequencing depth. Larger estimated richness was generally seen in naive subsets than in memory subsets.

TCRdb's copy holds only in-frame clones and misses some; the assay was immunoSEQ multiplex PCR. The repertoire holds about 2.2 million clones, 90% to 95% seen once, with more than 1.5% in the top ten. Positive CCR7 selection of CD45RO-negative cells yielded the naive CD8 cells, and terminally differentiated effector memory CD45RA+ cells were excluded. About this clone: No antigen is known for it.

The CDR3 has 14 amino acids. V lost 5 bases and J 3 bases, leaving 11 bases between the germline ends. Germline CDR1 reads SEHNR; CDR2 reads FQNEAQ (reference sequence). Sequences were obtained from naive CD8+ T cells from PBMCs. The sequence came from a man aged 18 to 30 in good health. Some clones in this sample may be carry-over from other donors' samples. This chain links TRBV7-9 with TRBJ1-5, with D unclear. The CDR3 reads CASSPIGFNQPQHF. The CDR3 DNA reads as TGTGCCAGCAGCCCCATCGGTTTCAATCAGCCCCAGCATTTT.